One and the same sample provided the 25 T cell receptor beta chains below, sequenced in a study of cytomegalovirus exposure and HLA in healthy donors. PCR employed 60 Vbeta and 13 Jbeta primers. Assay: immunoSEQ multiplex PCR; the TCRdb copy retains only in-frame clones and omits some. The sample has more than 100,000 clones, about 76% seen once. The sequencing input was PBMCs. Source of these receptors: a man in his sixties in good health and CMV-seropositive.

V gene TRBV9 combines with J gene TRBJ1-6; a possible D gene is TRBD1 (5 bases). The CDR3 sequence is 14 residues long. V was cut by 0 bases and J by 8 bases, with 9 bases left in between. The germline V gene encodes CDR1 SGDLS and CDR2 YYNGEE. Here the CDR3 reads CASSVVDRDSPLHF. The CDR3 coding sequence is TGTGCCAGCAGCGTAGTAGACAGAGATTCACCCCTCCACTTT. The complete variable domain, with remaining parts taken from reference TRBV9 and TRBJ1-6, reads DSGVTQTPKHLITATGQRVTLRCSPRSGDLSVYWYQQSLDQGLQFLIQYYNGEERAKGNILERFSAQQFPDLHSELNLSSLELGDSALYFCASSVVDRDSPLHFGNGTRLTVT.

The rearrangement links TRBV5-4 to TRBJ2-3; 8 nucleotides agree with TRBD2. CDR1 is SGHNT and CDR2 is YYREEE in the germline V gene (reference sequence). The CDR3 loop spans 14 amino acids. V lost 4 bases to trimming and J lost 6 bases; unmatched junction nucleotides: 7. The CDR3 is CASSRGLEGDTQYF. The CDR3 nucleotides are TGTGCCAGCAGCCGGGGACTAGAGGGTGATACGCAGTATTTT.

The chain is built from TRBV10-3 and TRBJ2-5, with 11 bases identical to TRBD2. The J call is uncertain, as TRBJ2-7 better fits the DNA end. Per germline, CDR1 ENHRY and CDR2 SYGVKD. CDR3 length: 16 amino acids. The CDR3 DNA sequence: TGTGCCATCAGTGAGTCGGTAGCGGGAGGGTCCTACGAGCAGTACTTC. Translated: CAISESVAGGSYEQYF.

The V gene is TRBV28, the J gene TRBJ2-7; 7 positions match TRBD2. CDR3 length equals 17 residues. J gave up 0 bases and V 4 bases, and 12 bases lay outside the gene matches. Per germline, CDR1 MDHEN and CDR2 SYDVKM. CDR3 DNA: TGTGCCAGCAGTTATGAGGGCCCAGCGGGGCTCTCCTACGAGCAGTACTTC. It codes for CASSYEGPAGLSYEQYF.

This sequence joins TRBV10-1 and TRBJ2-3, with 8 bases that match TRBD2. Germline loops: CDR1 WNHNN, CDR2 SYGVQD (reference sequence). V shed 6 bases, J shed 6 bases, and the junction held 8 bases outside the gene matches. This CDR3 is built from 14 residues. CDR3 sequence (DNA): TGCGCCAGCAGCAAGAGCGGGAGAGCTGATACGCAGTATTTT. This encodes CASSKSGRADTQYF.

The chain combines TRBV7-8 with TRBJ2-7, with 10 bases fitting TRBD1. The CDR3 loop spans 15 amino acids. CDR1 SGHVS and CDR2 FQNEAQ come from the germline V gene. Unmatched junction bases numbered 6, after V lost 1 base and J lost 6 bases. This CDR3 is CASSLVLGTGVEQYF. CDR3 coding DNA: TGTGCCAGCAGCTTAGTTTTGGGGACAGGGGTCGAGCAGTACTTC. Filled out from reference TRBV7-8 and TRBJ2-7, the complete variable domain reads GAGVSQSPRYKVAKRGQDVALRCDPISGHVSLFWYQQALGQGPEFLTYFQNEAQLDKSGLPSDRFFAERPEGSVSTLKIQRTQQEDSAVYLCASSLVLGTGVEQYFGPGTRLTVT.

The chain has TRBV27 and TRBJ1-4; D not certain. This CDR3 has 14 residues. From germline, CDR1 is MNHEY and CDR2 SMNVEV (reference sequence). V shed 5 bases and J shed 7 bases, with 14 bases lying between them. The CDR3 sequence is CASSIAPNREKLFF. CDR3 nucleotides: TGTGCCAGCAGTATAGCCCCCAATCGTGAAAAACTGTTTTTT.

This clone appeared a single time. The chain couples TRBV30 to TRBJ1-4, with 7 bases fitting TRBD1. CDR1 GTSNPN and CDR2 SVGIG come from the germline V gene (reference sequence). This CDR3 is built from 16 residues. V dropped 2 bases and J dropped 5; count of bases not matched to a gene: 11. CDR3 DNA sequence: TGTGCCTGGAGTTCAGTTAGGACAGGCTGGAATGAAAAACTGTTTTTT. It specifies CAWSSVRTGWNEKLFF.

The chain employs TRBV7-8 and TRBJ2-2; 8 nucleotides align to TRBD2. With 5 bases clipped from V and 6 bases from J, the junction kept 17 bases outside the gene matches. From germline, CDR1 is SGHVS and CDR2 FQNEAQ. The CDR3 spans 18 residues. The CDR3 DNA follows: TGTGCCAGCAGCCAGATGAGGATTGTCGGGAGGGCCCCCGGGGAGCTGTTTTTT. Its translation: CASSQMRIVGRAPGELFF.

With respect to this clone: An end of the junction does not agree with germline; a read error may underlie this. J is TRBJ1-2 and V is TRBV28; no clear D gene. Germline V gene sequence: CDR1 MDHEN, CDR2 SYDVKM. The CDR3 covers 14 residues. The CDR3 DNA is TGTGCCAGCAGTTTACGGGGTAGCGGGGAGCAAAATTCTTTC. It codes for CASSLRGSGEQNSF.

V usage is TRBV10-1 and J usage is TRBJ2-3; 10 positions agree with TRBD1. J was trimmed by 9 bases and V by 0 bases; bases with no gene match: 3. The CDR3 length is 14 residues. CDR1 WNHNN and CDR2 SYGVQD come from the germline V gene (reference sequence). In nucleotides, the CDR3 is TGCGCCAGCAGTGAGTCGGGACAGGGGCCCACGCAGTATTTT. It codes for CASSESGQGPTQYF.

The rearrangement links TRBV19 to TRBJ1-1; D ambiguous. With 3 bases removed from V and 3 bases from J, the gap between germline ends came to 8 bases. The CDR3 length is 13 residues. The germline V gene has CDR1 LNHDA and CDR2 SQIVND (reference sequence). CDR3 nucleotide sequence: TGTGCCAGTAGTATTTTGAGGGACACTGAAGCTTTCTTT. Translated: CASSILRDTEAFF. The complete variable domain, with remaining parts taken from reference TRBV19 and TRBJ1-1, reads DGGITQSPKYLFRKEGQNVTLSCEQNLNHDAMYWYRQDPGQGLRLIYYSQIVNDFQKGDIAEGYSVSREKKESFPLTVTSAQKNPTAFYLCASSILRDTEAFFGQGTRLTVV.

The chain is built from TRBV9 and TRBJ1-2; TRBD1 matches at 11 bases. CDR1 is SGDLS, CDR2 YYNGEE, per germline. The CDR3 runs 17 residues. With V trimmed by 4 bases and J by 3 bases, 11 bases remained unmatched. Here the CDR3 reads CASSPRTGGGAYYGYTF. DNA for the CDR3: TGTGCCAGCAGCCCGCGGACAGGGGGCGGGGCCTACTATGGCTACACCTTC.

The chain joins TRBV5-1 to TRBJ1-4; no reliable D call. With 2 bases removed from V and 4 bases from J, the gap between germline ends came to 15 bases. CDR1 SGHRS and CDR2 YFSETQ come from the germline V gene. This CDR3 comprises 16 residues. CDR3 DNA: TGCGCCAGCAGCTTAGAAAGAGGGCTCGATAATGAAAAACTGTTTTTT. Translated: CASSLERGLDNEKLFF.

The chain uses TRBV5-1 and TRBJ1-2, with TRBD1 matching over 9 bases. CDR1 is SGHRS and CDR2 is YFSETQ in the germline V gene. With 4 bases clipped from V and 7 bases from J, the junction kept 8 bases outside the gene matches. This CDR3 region has 14 residues. This chain's CDR3 is CASSRDRADRGYTF. The CDR3 DNA reads TGCGCCAGCAGCCGGGACAGGGCTGATCGTGGCTACACCTTC. The full variable domain, rest sourced from reference TRBV5-1 and TRBJ1-2, is KAGVTQTPRYLIKTRGQQVTLSCSPISGHRSVSWYQQTPGQGLQFLFEYFSETQRNKGNFPGRFSGRQFSNSRSEMNVSTLELGDSALYLCASSRDRADRGYTFGSGTRLTVV.

V gene TRBV5-1 combines with J gene TRBJ2-5, with TRBD2 identical over 15 bases. The CDR3 is 16 amino acids. The germline CDR1 and CDR2 sequences are SGHRS and YFSETQ. The V and J ends lost 4 bases and 5 bases, in that order; junction bases with no gene match: 6. For the CDR3, the DNA is TGCGCCAGCAGCAGGACTAGCGGGGGGGCGAGGGAGACCCAGTACTTC. Its protein product is CASSRTSGGARETQYF.

This rearrangement joins TRBV5-1 to TRBJ2-1; TRBD1 agrees at 9 bases. Germline lookup yields CDR1 SGHRS and CDR2 YFSETQ. After removal of 3 bases from V and 8 bases from J, the junction contained 9 bases not matched to a gene. This CDR3 has 15 residues. CDR3 residues: CASSSVGQGNDEQFF. In DNA form, the CDR3 reads TGCGCCAGCAGCTCCGTAGGACAGGGGAATGATGAGCAGTTCTTC.

This chain links TRBV9 with TRBJ2-1, with 7 bases matching TRBD1. Losses at the gene ends were 4 bases for V and 4 bases for J; bases not matched to a gene: 8. The CDR3 covers 15 residues. Germline V gene sequence: CDR1 SGDLS, CDR2 YYNGEE. Written as DNA, the CDR3 is TGTGCCAGCAGCCCACGACAGGGCGATTACAATGAGCAGTTCTTC. Its protein is CASSPRQGDYNEQFF.

The chain joins TRBV5-4 to TRBJ1-2; 9 bases match TRBD1. Germline values: CDR1 SGHNT, CDR2 YYREEE (reference sequence). V lost 0 bases and J lost 4; bases outside the gene matches: 4. CDR3 size: 15 residues. CDR3 in amino acids: CASSLGDRVAYGYTF. Here the CDR3 DNA reads TGTGCCAGCAGCTTGGGGGACAGGGTCGCCTATGGCTACACCTTC. The full variable domain, rest sourced from reference TRBV5-4 and TRBJ1-2, is ETGVTQSPTHLIKTRGQQVTLRCSSQSGHNTVSWYQQALGQGPQFIFQYYREEENGRGNFPPRFSGLQFPNYSSELNVNALELDDSALYLCASSLGDRVAYGYTFGSGTRLTVV.

J is TRBJ1-2 and V is TRBV5-4; 7 bases are shared with TRBD1. Germline loops: CDR1 SGHNT, CDR2 YYREEE (reference sequence). Germline trimming cut 0 bases from V and 8 bases from J; bases unmatched to any gene: 4. This CDR3 has 13 residues. This CDR3 is CASSLGQGWGYTF. Here the CDR3 DNA reads TGTGCCAGCAGCTTGGGACAGGGTTGGGGCTACACCTTC.

V and J are TRBV29-1 and TRBJ2-5, with TRBD2 identical over 13 bases. The CDR3 loop spans 14 amino acids. Per germline, CDR1 SQVTM and CDR2 ANQGSEA. J was trimmed by 3 bases and V by 5 bases; bases with no gene match: 3. The CDR3 loop is CSVYGLAGEETQYF. For the CDR3, the DNA is TGCAGCGTTTACGGACTAGCGGGGGAAGAGACCCAGTACTTC. The entire variable domain, with the rest obtained from reference TRBV29-1 and TRBJ2-5, is as follows: SAVISQKPSRDICQRGTSLTIQCQVDSQVTMMFWYRQQPGQSLTLIATANQGSEATYESGFVIDKFPISRPNLTFSTLTVSNMSPEDSSIYLCSVYGLAGEETQYFGPGTRLLVL.

J is TRBJ2-7 and V is TRBV6-5, with TRBD1 identical over 10 bases. Per the germline V gene, CDR1 is MNHEY and CDR2 is SVGAGI. This CDR3 contains 15 residues. Unmatched junction bases numbered 5, after V lost 2 bases and J lost 4 bases. CDR3 residues: CASSYRDRGRYEQYF. The DNA of the CDR3 is TGTGCCAGCAGTTACCGGGACAGGGGTAGATACGAGCAGTACTTC.

This chain uses TRBV2 with TRBJ2-2, with a tentative D call TRBD1 (6 bases). V lost 4 bases and J lost 4, with 13 bases in between. This CDR3 spans 15 amino acids. Germline CDR1 reads SNHLY; CDR2 reads FYNNEI. The CDR3 coding sequence is TGTGCCAGCAGTGGTGCGAGGACAGTCACCGGGGAGCTGTTTTTT. Its translation: CASSGARTVTGELFF.

The chain recombines TRBV30 with TRBJ2-3, with 9 bases fitting TRBD1. The CDR3 contains 15 residues. Germline CDR1 GTSNPN, CDR2 SVGIG (reference sequence). Trimming at V came to 1 base and at J to 2 bases, leaving 4 bases not matched to a gene. This CDR3 reads CAWSGTGGNTDTQYF. The CDR3 coding sequence is TGTGCCTGGAGTGGAACAGGGGGCAACACAGATACGCAGTATTTT.

This clone was detected only a few times. The CDR3 here is CSVGWGRDSTEAFF. Here the CDR3 DNA reads TGCAGCGTTGGGTGGGGCAGGGATAGCACTGAAGCTTTCTTT. V and J are TRBV29-1 and TRBJ1-1, with a weak D call TRBD1 (5 bases). The CDR3 has 14 residues. Trimming took 4 bases from V and 4 from J, leaving 16 bases between them. In germline, CDR1 is SQVTM, CDR2 ANQGSEA.